This T cell receptor (beta chain) was identified during a study of T cells in Graves' hyperthyroidism and ophthalmopathy. The overall study: Blood from the periphery was taken at initial diagnosis, before any treatment.

Study findings and constraints: A model built on 13 V-J features separated ophthalmopathy from stable hyperthyroidism. Also found in blood were most expanded thyroid clonotypes above 0.001.

This clonotype was detected many times. Its antigen is unidentified. The TCR beta CDR3 regions underwent amplification using RNA transcripts as the source. TCR CDR3 underwent first-round RT-PCR with the HTBI primer set. TCRdb passed the multiplex PCR reads through MiXCR, listing each CDR3 protein once. The table lists 470,000 or so distinct CDR3 sequences, about 20% of them singletons. Material: blood. This sequence was found in a man aged 18 to 30 with Graves' hyperthyroidism.

CDR3 in amino acids: CASSYLRPGQGVGYTF. In nucleotides, the CDR3 is TGTGCCAGCAGTTACTTGAGACCGGGACAGGGCGTTGGCTACACCTTC. The gene calls are TRBV6-5 and TRBJ1-2; TRBD1 matches at 9 bases. The CDR3 spans 16 residues. Trimming removed 1 base from V and 7 bases from J; junction bases left unmatched: 10. Germline-derived CDR1 and CDR2 are MNHEY and SVGAGI.